The clone carrying this T cell receptor beta chain was found once. This specimen belongs to a study of blood T cell repertoires in COVID-19. In the study's own analysis: How many nucleated cells were present was estimated from reference gene primer amplification. Libraries were prepared by immunoSEQ multiplex PCR; TCRdb keeps only in-frame clonotypes and omits some of them. V and J calls and clone size follow that table, whereas D and trimming were derived from the DNA. The repertoire holds around 380,000 clones, 70% to 90% seen once, with 1% to 1.5% in the top ten. Trimming pared 1 base from V and 8 bases from J, leaving 12 bases between. Germline-derived CDR1 and CDR2 are ENHRY and SYGVKD. This CDR3 spans 14 amino acids.

The specimen was PBMCs or T cells enriched from blood (not recorded which). The rearrangement uses TRBV10-3 and TRBJ2-1; the D gene is possibly TRBD1 (5 bases). The origin of this receptor is a man under 40 who had recovered from COVID-19. Here the CDR3 DNA reads TGTGCCATCAGTGAGTTGACAGAATTCGATGAGCAGTTCTTC. Translation: CAISELTEFDEQFF.